The 2 T cell receptor beta chains in this list originate from one sample, sequenced in a study of follicular helper T cells after annual influenza vaccination. The data were produced by immunoSEQ multiplex PCR, yet TCRdb's version contains in-frame clones alone and is incomplete. The repertoire holds 12,000 or so clones, roughly 80% seen once, with about 3.7% in the top ten. Time point given: 2015-2016 season, pre-vaccination. The starting material was CXCR5+ CD38- circulating T follicular helper cells from blood, obtained on the day of influenza vaccination. Subset given: circulating Tfh, non-naive CD4+CXCR5+PD-1+ (ICOS+CD38+ or ICOS-CD38-). Source of these receptors: an adult who received the influenza vaccine.

The chain uses TRBV30 and TRBJ2-3, with a tentative D call TRBD2 (7 bases). CDR3 length equals 15 residues. Trimming stripped 7 bases from V and 2 bases from J, with 19 bases between. Germline lookup yields CDR1 GTSNPN and CDR2 SVGIG (reference sequence). CDR3 region: CALTVRGGYTDTQYF. The DNA of the CDR3 is TGTGCCTTGACTGTGCGCGGGGGCTACACAGATACGCAGTATTTT.

This chain uses TRBV28 with TRBJ1-5, with a tentative D call TRBD1 (5 bases). Germline V gene sequence: CDR1 MDHEN, CDR2 SYDVKM. The length of the CDR3 is 16 residues. V lost 1 base, J lost 2 bases, and 12 bases lay in between. CDR3 region: CASSLLAGFGNQPQHF. CDR3 bases: TGTGCCAGCAGTTTATTAGCAGGGTTTGGCAATCAGCCCCAGCATTTT.